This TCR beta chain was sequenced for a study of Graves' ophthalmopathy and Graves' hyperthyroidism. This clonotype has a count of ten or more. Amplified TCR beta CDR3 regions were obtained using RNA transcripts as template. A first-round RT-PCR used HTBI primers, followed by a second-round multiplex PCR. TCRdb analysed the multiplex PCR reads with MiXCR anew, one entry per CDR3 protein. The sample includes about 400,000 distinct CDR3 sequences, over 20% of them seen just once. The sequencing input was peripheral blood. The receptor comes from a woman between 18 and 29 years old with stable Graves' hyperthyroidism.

The CDR3 sequence: CASSVEGLGSPLHF. Written as DNA, the CDR3 is TGTGCCAGCAGCGTAGAGGGTTTAGGGTCACCCCTCCACTTT. The V call is TRBV9, the J call TRBJ1-6; D is uncertain. V lost 0 bases to trimming and J lost 10 bases, with 11 bases between them. Per the germline V gene, CDR1 is SGDLS and CDR2 is YYNGEE. The CDR3 has 14 residues.